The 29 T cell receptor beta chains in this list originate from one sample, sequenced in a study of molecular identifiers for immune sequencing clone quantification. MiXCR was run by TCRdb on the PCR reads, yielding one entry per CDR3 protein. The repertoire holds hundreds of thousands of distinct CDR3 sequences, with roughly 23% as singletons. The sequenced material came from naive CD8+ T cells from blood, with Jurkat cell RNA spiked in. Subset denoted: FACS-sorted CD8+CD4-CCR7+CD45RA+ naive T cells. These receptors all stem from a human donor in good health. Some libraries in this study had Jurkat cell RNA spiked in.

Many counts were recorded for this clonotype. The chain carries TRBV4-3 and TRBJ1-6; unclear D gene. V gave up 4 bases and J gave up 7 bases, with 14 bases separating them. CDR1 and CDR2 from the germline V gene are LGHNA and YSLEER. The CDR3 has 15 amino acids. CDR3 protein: CASSRGGRGNSPLHF. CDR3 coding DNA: TGCGCCAGCAGCCGTGGTGGTCGTGGGAATTCACCCCTCCACTTT.

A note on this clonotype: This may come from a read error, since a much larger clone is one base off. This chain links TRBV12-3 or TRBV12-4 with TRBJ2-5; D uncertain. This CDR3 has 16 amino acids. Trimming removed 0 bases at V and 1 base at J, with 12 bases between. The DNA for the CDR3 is TGTGCCAGCAGTTTAGCCGTGGGCGCAATCCAAGAGACCCAGTACTTC. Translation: CASSLAVGAIQETQYF.

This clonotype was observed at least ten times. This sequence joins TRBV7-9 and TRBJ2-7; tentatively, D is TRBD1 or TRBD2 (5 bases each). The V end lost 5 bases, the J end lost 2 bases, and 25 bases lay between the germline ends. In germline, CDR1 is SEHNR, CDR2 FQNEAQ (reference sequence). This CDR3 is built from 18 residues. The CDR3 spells CASSPTGATPNRAYEQYF. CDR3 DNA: TGTGCCAGCAGCCCCACCGGGGCAACGCCAAATAGAGCCTACGAGCAGTACTTC.

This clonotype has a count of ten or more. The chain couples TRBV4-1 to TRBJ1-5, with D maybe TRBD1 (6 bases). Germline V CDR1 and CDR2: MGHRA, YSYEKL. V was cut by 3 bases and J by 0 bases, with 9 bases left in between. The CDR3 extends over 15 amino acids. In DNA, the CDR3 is TGCGCCAGCAGCCAGTACAGGGATAGCAATCAGCCCCAGCATTTT. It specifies CASSQYRDSNQPQHF.

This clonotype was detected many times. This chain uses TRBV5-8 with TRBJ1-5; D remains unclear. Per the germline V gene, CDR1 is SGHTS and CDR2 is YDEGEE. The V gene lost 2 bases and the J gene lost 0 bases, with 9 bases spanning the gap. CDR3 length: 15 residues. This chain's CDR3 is CASSLRDYSNQPQHF. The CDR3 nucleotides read TGTGCCAGCAGCTTACGTGATTATAGCAATCAGCCCCAGCATTTT.

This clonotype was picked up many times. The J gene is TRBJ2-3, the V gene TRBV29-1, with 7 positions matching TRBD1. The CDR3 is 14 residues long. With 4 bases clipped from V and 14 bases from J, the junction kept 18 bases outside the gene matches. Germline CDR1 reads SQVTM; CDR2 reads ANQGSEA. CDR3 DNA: TGCAGCGTTGTGGTTGGACAGGCCATGTTACTCCGGTATTTT. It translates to CSVVVGQAMLLRYF.

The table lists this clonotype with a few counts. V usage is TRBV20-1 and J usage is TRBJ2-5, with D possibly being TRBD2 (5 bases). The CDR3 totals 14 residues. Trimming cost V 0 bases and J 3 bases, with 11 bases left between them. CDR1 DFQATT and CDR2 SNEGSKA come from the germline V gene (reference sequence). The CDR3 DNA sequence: TGCAGTGCTAGAGATTTTAGCGCCGAAGAGACCCAGTACTTC. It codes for CSARDFSAEETQYF.

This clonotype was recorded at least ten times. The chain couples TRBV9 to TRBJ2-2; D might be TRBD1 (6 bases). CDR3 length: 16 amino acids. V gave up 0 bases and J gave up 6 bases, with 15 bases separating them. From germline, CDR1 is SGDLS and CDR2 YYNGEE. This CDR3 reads CASSVGGTQVSGELFF. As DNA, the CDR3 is TGTGCCAGCAGCGTAGGAGGGACACAAGTATCCGGGGAGCTGTTTTTT.

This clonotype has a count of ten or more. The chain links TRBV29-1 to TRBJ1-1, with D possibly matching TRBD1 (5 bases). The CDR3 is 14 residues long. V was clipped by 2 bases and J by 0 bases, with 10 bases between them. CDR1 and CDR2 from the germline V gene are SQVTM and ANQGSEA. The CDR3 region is CSVEWSGLNTEAFF. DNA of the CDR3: TGCAGCGTTGAATGGTCAGGGTTGAACACTGAAGCTTTCTTT.

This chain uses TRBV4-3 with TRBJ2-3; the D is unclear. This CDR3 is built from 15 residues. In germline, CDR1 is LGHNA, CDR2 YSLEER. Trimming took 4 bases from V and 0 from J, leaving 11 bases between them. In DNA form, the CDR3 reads TGCGCCAGCAGCCCCGTCACCTCTAGCACAGATACGCAGTATTTT. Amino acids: CASSPVTSSTDTQYF.

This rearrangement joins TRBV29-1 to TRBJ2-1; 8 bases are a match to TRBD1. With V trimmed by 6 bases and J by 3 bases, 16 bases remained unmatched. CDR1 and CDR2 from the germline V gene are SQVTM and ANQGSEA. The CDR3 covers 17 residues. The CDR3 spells CSVPDREGDFFYNEQFF. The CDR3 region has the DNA TGCAGCGTACCGGACAGGGAAGGAGATTTCTTCTACAATGAGCAGTTCTTC.

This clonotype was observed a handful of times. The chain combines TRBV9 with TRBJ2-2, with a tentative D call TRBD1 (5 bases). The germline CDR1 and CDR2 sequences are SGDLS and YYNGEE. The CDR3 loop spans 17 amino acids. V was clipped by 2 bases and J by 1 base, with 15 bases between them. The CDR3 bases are TGTGCCAGCAGCGTTGGCCCCGACAGAATGAACACCGGGGAGCTGTTTTTT. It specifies CASSVGPDRMNTGELFF.

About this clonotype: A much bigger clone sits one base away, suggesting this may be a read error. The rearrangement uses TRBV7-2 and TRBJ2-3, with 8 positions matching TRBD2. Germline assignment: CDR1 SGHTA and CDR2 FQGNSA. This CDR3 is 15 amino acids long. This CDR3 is CACSPGLVSWDTQYF. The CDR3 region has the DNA TGTGCCTGCAGCCCGGGACTAGTCTCATGGGATACGCAGTATTTT.

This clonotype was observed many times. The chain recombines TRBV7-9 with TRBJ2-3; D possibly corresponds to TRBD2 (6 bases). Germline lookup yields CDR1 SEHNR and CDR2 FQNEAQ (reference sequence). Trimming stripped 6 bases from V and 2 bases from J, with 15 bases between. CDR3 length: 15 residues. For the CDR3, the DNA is TGTGCCAGCAGTTCCGACGCGGGGTACACAGATACGCAGTATTTT. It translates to CASSSDAGYTDTQYF.

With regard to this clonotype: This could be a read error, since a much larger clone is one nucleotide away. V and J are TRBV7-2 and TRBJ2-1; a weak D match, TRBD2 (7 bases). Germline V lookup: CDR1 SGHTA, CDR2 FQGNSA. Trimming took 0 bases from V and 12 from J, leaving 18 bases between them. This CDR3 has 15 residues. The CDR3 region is CASSLAGGTIDGQFF. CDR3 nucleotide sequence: TGTGCCAGCAGCTTAGCAGGGGGGACTATCGATGGGCAGTTCTTC.

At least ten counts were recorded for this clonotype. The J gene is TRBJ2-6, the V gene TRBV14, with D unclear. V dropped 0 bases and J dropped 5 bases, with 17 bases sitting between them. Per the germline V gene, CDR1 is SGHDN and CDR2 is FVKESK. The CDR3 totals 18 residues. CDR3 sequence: CASSQDLSATPWANVLTF. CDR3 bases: TGTGCCAGCAGCCAAGATTTGTCCGCGACTCCATGGGCCAACGTCCTGACTTTC.

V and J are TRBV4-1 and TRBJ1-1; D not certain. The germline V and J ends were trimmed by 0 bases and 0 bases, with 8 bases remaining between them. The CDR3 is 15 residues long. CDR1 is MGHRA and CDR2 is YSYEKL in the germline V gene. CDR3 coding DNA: TGCGCCAGCAGCCAAGATAGAAACATGAACACTGAAGCTTTCTTT. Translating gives CASSQDRNMNTEAFF.

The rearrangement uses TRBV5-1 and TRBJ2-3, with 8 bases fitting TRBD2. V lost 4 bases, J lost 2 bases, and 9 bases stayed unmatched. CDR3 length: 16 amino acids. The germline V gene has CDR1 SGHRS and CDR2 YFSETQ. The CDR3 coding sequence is TGCGCCAGCAGCCAAGTACTAGCGGAACACACAGATACGCAGTATTTT. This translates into CASSQVLAEHTDTQYF.

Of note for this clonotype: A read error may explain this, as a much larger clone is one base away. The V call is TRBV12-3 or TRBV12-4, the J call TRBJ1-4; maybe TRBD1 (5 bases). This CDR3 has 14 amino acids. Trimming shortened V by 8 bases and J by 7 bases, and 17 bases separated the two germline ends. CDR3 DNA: TGTGCCAGCGGTTCTGGCCAGGGAGTTGAAAAACTGTTTTTT. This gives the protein CASGSGQGVEKLFF.

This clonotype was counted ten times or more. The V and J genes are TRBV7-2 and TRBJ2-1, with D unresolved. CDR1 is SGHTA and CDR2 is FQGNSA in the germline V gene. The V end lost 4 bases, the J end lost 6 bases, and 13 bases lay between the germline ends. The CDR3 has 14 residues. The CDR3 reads CASSSVSRANEQFF. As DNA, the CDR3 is TGTGCCAGCAGCTCCGTGAGTCGGGCCAATGAGCAGTTCTTC.

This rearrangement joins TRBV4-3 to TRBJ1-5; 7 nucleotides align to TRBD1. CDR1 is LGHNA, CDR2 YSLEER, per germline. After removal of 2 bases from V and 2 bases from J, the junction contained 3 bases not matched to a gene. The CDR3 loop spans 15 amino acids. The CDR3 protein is CASSQYTGGNQPQHF. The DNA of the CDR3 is TGCGCCAGCAGCCAATATACAGGGGGCAATCAGCCCCAGCATTTT.

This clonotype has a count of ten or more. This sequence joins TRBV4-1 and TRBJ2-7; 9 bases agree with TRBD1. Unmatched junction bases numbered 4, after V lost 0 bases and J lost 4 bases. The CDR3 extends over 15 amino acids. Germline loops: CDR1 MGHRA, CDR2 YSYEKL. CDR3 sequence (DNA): TGCGCCAGCAGCCAAGAGTTACAGGGGGCTTACGAGCAGTACTTC. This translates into CASSQELQGAYEQYF.

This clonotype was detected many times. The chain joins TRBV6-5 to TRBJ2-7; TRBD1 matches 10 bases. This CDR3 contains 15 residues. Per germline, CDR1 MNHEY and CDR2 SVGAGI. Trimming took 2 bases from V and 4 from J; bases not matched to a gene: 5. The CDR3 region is CASSYRTGGSYEQYF. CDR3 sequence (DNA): TGTGCCAGCAGTTACAGGACAGGGGGGTCATACGAGCAGTACTTC.

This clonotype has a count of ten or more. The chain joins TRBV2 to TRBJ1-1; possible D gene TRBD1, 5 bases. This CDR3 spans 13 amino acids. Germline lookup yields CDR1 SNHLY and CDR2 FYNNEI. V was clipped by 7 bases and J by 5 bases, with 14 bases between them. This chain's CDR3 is CASMVQVLTEAFF. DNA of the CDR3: TGTGCCAGCATGGTACAGGTCTTAACTGAAGCTTTCTTT.

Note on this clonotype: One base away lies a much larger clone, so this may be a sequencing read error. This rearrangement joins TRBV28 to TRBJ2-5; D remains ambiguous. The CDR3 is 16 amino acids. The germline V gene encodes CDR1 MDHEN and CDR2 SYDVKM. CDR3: CASSLPTRDMLETQHF. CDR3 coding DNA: TGTGCCAGCAGTTTACCCACCCGAGACATGTTAGAGACCCAGCACTTC. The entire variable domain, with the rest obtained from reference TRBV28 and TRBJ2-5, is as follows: DVKVTQSSRYLVKRTGEKVFLECVQDMDHENMFWYRQDPGLGLRLIYFSYDVKMKEKGDIPEGYSVSREKKERFSLILESASTNQTSMYLCASSLPTRDMLETQHFGPGTRLLVL.

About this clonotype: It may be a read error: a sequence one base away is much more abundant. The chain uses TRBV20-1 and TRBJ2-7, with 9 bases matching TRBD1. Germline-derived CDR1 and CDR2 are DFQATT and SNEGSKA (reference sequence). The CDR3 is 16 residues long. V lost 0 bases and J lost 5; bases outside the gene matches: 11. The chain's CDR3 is CSARDRDGTGPHEQYF. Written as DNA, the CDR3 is TGCAGTGCTAGAGATCGGGACGGGACAGGGCCCCACGAGCAGTACTTC.

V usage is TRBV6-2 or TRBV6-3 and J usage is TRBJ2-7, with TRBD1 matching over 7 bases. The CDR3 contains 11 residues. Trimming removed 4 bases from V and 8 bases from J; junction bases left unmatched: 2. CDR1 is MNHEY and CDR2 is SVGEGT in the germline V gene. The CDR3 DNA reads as TGTGCCAGCAGTTCGACAGGGAAGCAGTACTTC. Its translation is CASSSTGKQYF.

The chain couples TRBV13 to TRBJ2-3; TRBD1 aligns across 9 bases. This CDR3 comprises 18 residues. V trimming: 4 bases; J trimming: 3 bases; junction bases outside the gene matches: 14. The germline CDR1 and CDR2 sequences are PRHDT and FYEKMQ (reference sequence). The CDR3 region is CASSSKGQGGFRTDTQYF. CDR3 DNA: TGTGCCAGCAGCTCCAAGGGACAGGGAGGATTTCGGACAGATACGCAGTATTTT.

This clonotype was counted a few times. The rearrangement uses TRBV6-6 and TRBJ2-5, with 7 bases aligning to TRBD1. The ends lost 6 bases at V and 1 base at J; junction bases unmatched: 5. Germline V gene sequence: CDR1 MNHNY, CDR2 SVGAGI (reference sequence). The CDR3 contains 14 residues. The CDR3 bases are TGTGCCAGCAGCCTGGGGACAGCCCAAGAGACCCAGTACTTC. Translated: CASSLGTAQETQYF.